This is a list of T cell receptor beta chains from one sample in a study of blood T cell repertoires in COVID-19. TCRdb keeps only in-frame clones here, not all; method: immunoSEQ multiplex PCR. The sample shows approximately 190,000 clones, less than 90% of them seen only once. The specimen sequenced was peripheral blood. The source is a man aged 70 or older with active or convalescent COVID-19. The CDR3 runs from the conserved cysteine through the conserved F or W. A D gene is named only where the DNA matches it firmly. Size tells how often a clone was seen (once, few, many) or the class of an expanded clone, and some rows leave it out.

clone size,V gene,J gene,D gene,CDR3 DNA,CDR3 protein
-,TRBV6-2/TRBV6-3,TRBJ2-5,-,TGTGCCAGCAGTTACTTCCTCAAAGTCGGGAGTCGACAAGAGACCCAGTACTTC,CASSYFLKVGSRQETQYF
-,TRBV7-2,TRBJ2-4,TRBD2,TGTGCCAGCAGCTCCCCTCCAGCGGGGGGGCGGAACATTCAGTACTTC,CASSSPPAGGRNIQYF
-,TRBV3-1/TRBV3-2,TRBJ2-4,TRBD1,TGTGCCAGCAGTCACAGGGGGCCCGCCAAAAACATTCAGTACTTC,CASSHRGPAKNIQYF
-,TRBV11-2,TRBJ2-7,TRBD1,TGTGCCAGCAGCTCAGGGACAGGGAACTACGAGCAGTACTTC,CASSSGTGNYEQYF
-,TRBV6-4,TRBJ2-7,TRBD2,TGTGCCAGCAGTGATGATAGCGGGGATACGGGCGAGCAGTACTTC,CASSDDSGDTGEQYF
-,TRBV19,TRBJ2-5,TRBD2,TGTGCCAGTAGTATGGGACTAGCGGGAGCTTACCAAGAGACCCAGTACTTC,CASSMGLAGAYQETQYF
-,TRBV5-1,TRBJ2-7,TRBD1,TGCGCCAGCAGCTTGGGAGGGGGACAGTCCTACGAGCAGTACTTC,CASSLGGGQSYEQYF
-,TRBV6-2/TRBV6-3,TRBJ2-1,TRBD1,TGTGCCAGCAGTCGCCGGGACAGGGCGCACAATGAGCAGTTCTTC,CASSRRDRAHNEQFF
-,TRBV25-1,TRBJ2-1,-,TGTGCCAGCACCCCGAAAGGTCTAGTGGAAGACAATGAGCAGTTCTTC,CASTPKGLVEDNEQFF
-,TRBV18,TRBJ2-2,-,TGTGCCAGCTCACCTCTAACAGGGAAAACCGGGGAGCTGTTTTTT,CASSPLTGKTGELFF
-,TRBV10-1,TRBJ1-1,TRBD1,TGCGCCAGCAAACGGGACAGCTGGGACACTGAAGCTTTCTTT,CASKRDSWDTEAFF
-,TRBV2,TRBJ1-4,TRBD1,TGTGCCAGCAGGCCTCCGGGACAGACGTCCAAGGAACACTACCTTTATAATGAAAAACTGTTTTTT,CASRPPGQTSKEHYLYNEKLFF
-,TRBV27,TRBJ1-6,TRBD1,TGTGCCAGCAGTCTGGGACAGGGAGGTTCACCCCTCCACTTT,CASSLGQGGSPLHF
once,TRBV27,TRBJ2-4,-,TGTGCCAGCAGCCCCCTAATAGCCAAAAACATTCAGTACTTC,CASSPLIAKNIQYF
-,TRBV10-3,TRBJ2-7,TRBD2,TGTGCCATCAGCGGGACTAGCGGAGCCTACGAGCAGTACTTC,CAISGTSGAYEQYF
few,TRBV19,TRBJ2-1,TRBD2,TGTGCCAGTAGAGAAGGACTAGCGGGCCACAATGAGCAGTTCTTC,CASREGLAGHNEQFF
-,TRBV11-3,TRBJ2-1,TRBD2,TGTGCCAGCAGCCCCGGGACTAGCGGGAGAGGTGAGCAGTTCTTC,CASSPGTSGRGEQFF
-,TRBV14,TRBJ2-7,TRBD2,TGTGCCAGCAGCCGACTAGCGGGCCCCTACGAGCAGTACTTC,CASSRLAGPYEQYF
-,TRBV6-5,TRBJ2-3,-,TGTGCCAGCAGTTCCCAGGGTCGCACAGATACGCAGTATTTT,CASSSQGRTDTQYF
-,TRBV30,TRBJ1-2,-,TGTGCCTGGAGGCGCGGGGGGTATGGCTACACCTTC,CAWRRGGYGYTF
few,TRBV27,TRBJ2-2,-,TGTGCCAGCAGTTTAGGAGGTGGGGAGCTGTTTTTT,CASSLGGGELFF
-,TRBV4-1,TRBJ2-3,TRBD2,TGCGCCAGCAGCCAAGGAGCCGGGACTATTAGGACAGATACGCAGTATTTT,CASSQGAGTIRTDTQYF
-,TRBV6-2/TRBV6-3,TRBJ2-1,-,TGTGCCAGCAGTTATTCTACGTTTCCCGAGTACAATGAGCAGTTCTTC,CASSYSTFPEYNEQFF
-,TRBV5-1,TRBJ2-7,-,TGCGCCAGCAGCTTGGGACCGGGATCCTACGAGCAGTACTTC,CASSLGPGSYEQYF
-,TRBV7-9,TRBJ2-5,TRBD1,TGTGCCAGCAGCGGAATTACAGGGGAATGGACCCAGTACTTC,CASSGITGEWTQYF
once,TRBV7-9,TRBJ2-1,TRBD2,TGTGCCAGCGGCCTAAGCGGGGGGGCCGGGAATGAGCAGTTCTTC,CASGLSGGAGNEQFF
-,TRBV28,TRBJ1-4,TRBD1,TGTGCCAGTACCGGGACAGGGGGTGAAAAACTGTTTTTT,CASTGTGGEKLFF
-,TRBV5-1,TRBJ1-6,-,TGTGCCAGCAGCTGGGACAATAATTCACCCCTCCACTTT,CASSWDNNSPLHF
-,TRBV15,TRBJ1-1,-,TGTGCCACCAGCAGTAACAGGAACACTGAAGCTTTCTTT,CATSSNRNTEAFF
-,TRBV29-1,TRBJ2-3,TRBD2,TGCAGCGTTGAAGGACTAGCGGGAGGGGGTACGCAGTATTTT,CSVEGLAGGGTQYF
-,TRBV3-1/TRBV3-2,TRBJ2-3,-,TGTGCCAGCAGCCAGAGCCTAAAGATAGTCACAGATACGCAGTATTTT,CASSQSLKIVTDTQYF
few,TRBV9,TRBJ2-3,-,TGTGCCAGCAGCGTAGCTGGTGGTGCGGATACGCAGTATTTT,CASSVAGGADTQYF
-,TRBV18,TRBJ2-7,-,TGTGCCAGCTCACGTACCGGCTCCTACGAGCAGTACTTC,CASSRTGSYEQYF
-,TRBV19,TRBJ2-5,-,TGTGCCAGTAGCCTCGGGCCAAGAGGAGGGACCCAGTACTTC,CASSLGPRGGTQYF
-,TRBV19,TRBJ2-3,-,TGTGCCAGTAACAATGGACAGTCCTCAGATACGCAGTATTTT,CASNNGQSSDTQYF
-,TRBV5-1,TRBJ1-4,TRBD1,TGCGCCAGCAGCCCAACAGGGGGGCTGGAAAAACTGTTTTTT,CASSPTGGLEKLFF
-,TRBV7-8,TRBJ1-6,TRBD1,TGTGCCAGCAGCTTAGGCCAGGGGGCCTATAATTCACCCCTCCACTTT,CASSLGQGAYNSPLHF
-,TRBV4-3,TRBJ1-1,-,TGCGCCAGCAGCCAAGCCGAGAGGACTGAAGCTTTCTTT,CASSQAERTEAFF
-,TRBV24-1,TRBJ2-5,-,TGTGCCACCAGTGATTCTTCAGGGGTTCAAGAGACCCAGTACTTC,CATSDSSGVQETQYF